This entry concerns a single T cell receptor (beta chain). What it binds is unknown. The Oncomine TCR Beta short-read assay was applied to DNA of cultured CD4+ T cells. From the PCR reads, TCRdb called clonotypes with MiXCR, one entry per CDR3 protein. The sample yields about 15,000 distinct CDR3 sequences, 52% seen once. The record originates from a study of vaccination and CD4 T cells after COVID-19. On the study more broadly: The post-vaccine samples came a median about 70 days after dose two (range 14 to 241).

The CDR3 runs to 17 residues. Trimming took 3 bases from V and 4 from J; bases not matched to a gene: 11. The V gene's germline CDR1 is MNHEY and CDR2 SMNVEV (reference sequence). Treatment given: approximately 9-day PBMC culture with coronavirus spike peptide pools or control peptides (ViraFEST assay). Following expansion of antigen-specific T cells with peptide pools, ViraFEST then sequenced TCRs. The sample consisted of CD4+ T cells from blood, cultured in vitro. The clonotype was recovered from a human donor who had recovered from COVID-19. The V gene is TRBV27, the J gene TRBJ1-5, with TRBD1 matching 8 bases. CDR3 nucleotide sequence: TGTGCCAGCAGTTTGAGACAGGGGCCCATAGGGAATCAGCCCCAGCATTTT. This codes for CASSLRQGPIGNQPQHF.